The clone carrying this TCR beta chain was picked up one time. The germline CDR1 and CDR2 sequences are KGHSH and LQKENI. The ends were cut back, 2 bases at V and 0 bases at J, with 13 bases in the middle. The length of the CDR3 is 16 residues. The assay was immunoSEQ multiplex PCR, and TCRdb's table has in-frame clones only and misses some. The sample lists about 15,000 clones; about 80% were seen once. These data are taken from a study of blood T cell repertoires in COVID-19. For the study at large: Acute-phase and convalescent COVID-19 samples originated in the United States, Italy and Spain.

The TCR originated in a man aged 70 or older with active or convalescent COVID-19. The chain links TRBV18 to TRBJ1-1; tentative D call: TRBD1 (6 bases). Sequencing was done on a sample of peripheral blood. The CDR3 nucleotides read TGTGCCAGCTCACCAGAAGAACAGGGAGTGAACACTGAAGCTTTCTTT. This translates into CASSPEEQGVNTEAFF.